This is a list of T cell receptor beta chains from one sample in a study of blood T cells in healthy people across ages. MiXCR was run by TCRdb on the 5' RACE reads, yielding one entry per CDR3 protein. The repertoire holds approximately 830,000 distinct CDR3 sequences, with about 62% as singletons. The sample taken for sequencing was blood. The receptors here all came from a man younger than 45 in good health. The CDR3 runs from the conserved cysteine through the conserved F or W. Fields, in order: V gene, J gene, clone size, D gene, CDR3 DNA, CDR3 protein. A D gene is named only where the DNA matches it firmly. Part of the rows lack a size; the others show once, few, many or a class for expanded clones.

TRBV7-9	TRBJ1-2	NA	NA	TGTGCCAACAGCTTAGGGTTCACCCCCACGGGCGTCTCAACTAACTATGGCTACACCTTC	CANSLGFTPTGVSTNYGYTF
TRBV7-2	TRBJ1-5	NA	TRBD1	TGCGCCAGCAGCTTAGAGACAGGGGCAAGTCATCCCCAGCATTTT	CASSLETGASHPQHF
TRBV5-1	TRBJ1-5	few	NA	TGCGCCAGCAGCTTGGGGGGCAGGAGCAATCAGCCCCAGCATTTT	CASSLGGRSNQPQHF
TRBV7-9	TRBJ1-2	NA	TRBD1	TGTGCCAGCACCTCAAGGGGGCTCGGCTACACCTTC	CASTSRGLGYTF
TRBV20-1	TRBJ2-5	NA	NA	TGCAGCAAATACGTGCAGGGGCAAGAGACCCAGTACTTC	CSKYVQGQETQYF
TRBV7-9	TRBJ2-1	NA	NA	TGTGCCAGCAGCTTTACAGGACGATACAATGAGCAGTTCTTC	CASSFTGRYNEQFF
TRBV5-1	TRBJ2-7	NA	NA	TGCGCCAGCAGCGCCAGGGGGGGCTACGAGCAGTACTTC	CASSARGGYEQYF
TRBV29-1	TRBJ2-7	few	NA	TGCAGCGCATCCTCAAGAGATGTCCAGTACTTC	CSASSRDVQYF
TRBV7-2	TRBJ1-5	few	NA	TGTGCCAGCAGCTTGACGTTCGGGCGCAGGCCCAATCAGCCCCAGCATTTT	CASSLTFGRRPNQPQHF
TRBV29-1	TRBJ2-5	NA	NA	TGCAGCGCCACAAATTACCAAGAGACCCAGTACTTC	CSATNYQETQYF
TRBV27	TRBJ2-3	NA	TRBD2	TGTGCCAGCAGTTTATCGCGGGGGGCAGGAGATACGCAGTATTTT	CASSLSRGAGDTQYF
TRBV2	TRBJ1-6	few	NA	TGTGCCAGCAGTGAATATTATAATTCACCCCTCCACTTT	CASSEYYNSPLHF
TRBV6-2/TRBV6-3	TRBJ2-7	NA	NA	TGTGCCAGCAGTTACGAGGCTTACGAGCAGTACTTC	CASSYEAYEQYF
TRBV7-8	TRBJ2-1	NA	NA	TGTGCCAGCAGCACCTGGGACGGAATGAATGAGCAGTTCTTC	CASSTWDGMNEQFF
TRBV25-1	TRBJ2-7	few	NA	TGTGCCAGCAGAGCAGGGGCGGGCTCCTACGAGCAGTACTTC	CASRAGAGSYEQYF
TRBV27	TRBJ2-4	NA	TRBD2	TGTGCCAGCAGTCAACGGACTAGCCTACTAGCCAAAAACATTCAGTACTTC	CASSQRTSLLAKNIQYF
TRBV7-3	TRBJ1-5	NA	NA	TGTGCCAGCAACACCGGGACTTTCGTAAATCAGCCCCAGCATTTT	CASNTGTFVNQPQHF